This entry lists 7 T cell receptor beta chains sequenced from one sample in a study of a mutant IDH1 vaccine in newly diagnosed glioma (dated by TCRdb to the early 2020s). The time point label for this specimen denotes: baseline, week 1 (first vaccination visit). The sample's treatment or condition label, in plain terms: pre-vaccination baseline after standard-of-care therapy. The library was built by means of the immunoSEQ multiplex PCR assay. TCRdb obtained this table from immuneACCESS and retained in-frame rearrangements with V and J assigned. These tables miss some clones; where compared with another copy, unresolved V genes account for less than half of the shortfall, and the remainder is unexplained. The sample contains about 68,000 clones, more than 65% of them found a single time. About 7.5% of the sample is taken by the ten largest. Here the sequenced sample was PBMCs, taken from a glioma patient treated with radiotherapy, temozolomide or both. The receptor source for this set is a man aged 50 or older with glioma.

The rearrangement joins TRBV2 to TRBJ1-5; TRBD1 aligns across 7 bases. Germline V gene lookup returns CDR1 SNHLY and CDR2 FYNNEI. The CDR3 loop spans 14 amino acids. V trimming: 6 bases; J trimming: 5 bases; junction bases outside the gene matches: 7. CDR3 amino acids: CASRATGAHQPQHF. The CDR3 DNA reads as TGTGCCAGCAGGGCTACAGGGGCTCATCAGCCCCAGCATTTT.

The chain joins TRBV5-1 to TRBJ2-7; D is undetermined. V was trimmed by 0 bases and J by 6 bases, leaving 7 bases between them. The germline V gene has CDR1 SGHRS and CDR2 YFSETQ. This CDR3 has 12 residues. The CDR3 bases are TGCGCCAGCAGCTTGGAAGTAGGCGAGCAGTACTTC. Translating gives CASSLEVGEQYF. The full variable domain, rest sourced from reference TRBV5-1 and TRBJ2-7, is KAGVTQTPRYLIKTRGQQVTLSCSPISGHRSVSWYQQTPGQGLQFLFEYFSETQRNKGNFPGRFSGRQFSNSRSEMNVSTLELGDSALYLCASSLEVGEQYFGPGTRLTVT.

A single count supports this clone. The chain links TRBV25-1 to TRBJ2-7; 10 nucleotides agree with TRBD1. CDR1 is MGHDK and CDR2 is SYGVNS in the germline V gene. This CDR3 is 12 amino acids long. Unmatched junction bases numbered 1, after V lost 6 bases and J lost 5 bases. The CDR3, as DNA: TGTGCCAGCAGGACAGGGGGCAACGAGCAGTACTTC. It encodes CASRTGGNEQYF.

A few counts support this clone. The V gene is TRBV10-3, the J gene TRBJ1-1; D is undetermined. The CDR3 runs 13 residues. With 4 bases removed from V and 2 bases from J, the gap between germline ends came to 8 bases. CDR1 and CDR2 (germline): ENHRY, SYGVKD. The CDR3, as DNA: TGTGCCATCAGTGGAGGTTTCAACACTGAAGCTTTCTTT. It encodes CAISGGFNTEAFF.

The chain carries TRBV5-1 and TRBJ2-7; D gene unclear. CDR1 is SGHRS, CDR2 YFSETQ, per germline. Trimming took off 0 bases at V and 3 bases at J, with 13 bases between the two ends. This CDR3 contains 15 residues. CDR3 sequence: CASSLGPGSSYEQYF. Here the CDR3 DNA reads TGCGCCAGCAGCTTGGGTCCCGGATCAAGCTACGAGCAGTACTTC.

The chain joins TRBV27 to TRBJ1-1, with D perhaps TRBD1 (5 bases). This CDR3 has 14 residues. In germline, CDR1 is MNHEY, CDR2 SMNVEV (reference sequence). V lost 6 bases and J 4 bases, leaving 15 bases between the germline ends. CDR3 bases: TGTGCCAGCAGCCACTATGGGGCGGTCACTGAAGCTTTCTTT. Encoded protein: CASSHYGAVTEAFF.

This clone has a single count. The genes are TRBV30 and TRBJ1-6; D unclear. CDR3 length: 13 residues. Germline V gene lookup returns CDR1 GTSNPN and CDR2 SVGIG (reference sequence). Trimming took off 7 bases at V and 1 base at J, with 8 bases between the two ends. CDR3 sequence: CASEESYNSPLHF. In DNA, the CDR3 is TGTGCCTCCGAAGAGTCCTATAATTCACCCCTCCACTTT.